The rows below give T cell receptor beta chains drawn from one sample of a study of regulatory T cells in long-lasting Graves disease. TCRdb fed the multiplex PCR reads into MiXCR, producing one record per CDR3 protein. The repertoire consists of some 230,000 distinct CDR3 sequences, with about 17% occurring once and the leading ten covering 22%. The sample in question was peripheral blood mononuclear cells (PBMCs), obtained at new diagnosis, from a patient treated with antithyroid drugs. The receptors derive from a female donor with Graves disease. CDR3s include the opening cysteine and the closing phenylalanine or tryptophan. The D gene is left open where the match is weak. Clone sizes are given selectively: once, few, many, or a class where the clone is expanded.

v_gene	d_gene	abundance	j_gene	CDR3aa	CDR3nt
TRBV10-3	-	few	TRBJ2-2	CAISESDRGASGELFF	TGTGCCATCAGTGAGTCGGACCGGGGGGCTAGCGGGGAGCTGTTTTTT
TRBV2	TRBD1	many	TRBJ1-2	CASSSRQGSSGYTF	TGTGCCAGCTCCAGTAGACAGGGATCTTCTGGCTACACCTTC
TRBV10-2	TRBD2	few	TRBJ2-1	CASGSGSSYNEQFF	TGCGCCAGCGGTAGCGGGAGCTCCTACAATGAGCAGTTCTTC
TRBV7-3	TRBD2	many	TRBJ2-3	CASSLMGLAADTQYF	TGTGCCAGCAGCTTAATGGGACTAGCCGCAGATACGCAGTATTTT
TRBV30	-	many	TRBJ1-5	CAWNRESNQPQHF	TGTGCCTGGAACAGGGAGTCCAATCAGCCCCAGCATTTT
TRBV19	TRBD2	few	TRBJ2-4	CATNAGGRDIQYF	TGTGCCACCAATGCGGGGGGCAGGGACATTCAGTACTTC
TRBV9	-	-	TRBJ1-5	CASSAGVHQPQHF	TGTGCCAGCAGCGCAGGGGTCCATCAGCCCCAGCATTTT
TRBV24-1	-	many	TRBJ2-1	CATSLGGVYNEQFF	TGTGCCACCAGCCTCGGGGGCGTCTATAATGAGCAGTTCTTC
TRBV6-1	TRBD1	many	TRBJ1-4	CATSRTGRREKLFF	TGTGCCACATCCCGGACAGGGCGGAGGGAAAAACTGTTTTTT
TRBV7-8	-	many	TRBJ1-1	CASSRRTEAFF	TGTGCCAGCAGCCGACGGACTGAAGCTTTCTTT
TRBV5-5	TRBD1	few	TRBJ1-5	CASSGGQGNQPQHF	TGTGCCAGCAGCGGGGGACAGGGCAATCAGCCCCAGCATTTT
TRBV19	-	many	TRBJ2-3	CASSILAEGGADTQYF	TGTGCCAGTAGTATCCTAGCCGAGGGGGGTGCAGATACGCAGTATTTT
TRBV6-2/TRBV6-3	-	many	TRBJ2-3	CASSPMTGTDTQYF	TGTGCCAGCAGTCCCATGACGGGCACAGATACGCAGTATTTT
TRBV11-3	-	-	TRBJ2-1	CATQGLSYNEQFF	TGTGCCACCCAGGGCCTCTCCTACAATGAGCAGTTCTTC
TRBV18	-	many	TRBJ1-1	CASSPNPDSMNTEAFF	TGTGCCAGCTCACCCAATCCGGACAGCATGAACACTGAAGCTTTCTTT
TRBV10-3	TRBD1	many	TRBJ2-4	CAISAQDRAQNIQYF	TGTGCCATCAGTGCTCAAGACAGGGCCCAAAACATTCAGTACTTC
TRBV12-5	-	-	TRBJ2-1	CASADSSYEQFF	TGTGCTAGCGCGGACAGCTCCTACGAGCAGTTCTTC
TRBV7-3	-	many	TRBJ2-2	CASSLTQGGTGELFF	TGTGCCAGCAGCTTAACGCAGGGTGGAACCGGGGAGCTGTTTTTT
TRBV27	TRBD2	many	TRBJ2-3	CASSQTLGLAGPDTQYF	TGTGCCAGCAGTCAGACCCTGGGACTAGCGGGACCGGATACGCAGTATTTT
TRBV20-1	-	many	TRBJ2-2	CSARDRLPPNTGELFF	TGCAGTGCTAGAGATCGGCTACCCCCGAACACCGGGGAGCTGTTTTTT
TRBV9	-	many	TRBJ1-2	CASSARIGASYGYTF	TGTGCCAGCAGCGCCAGAATAGGCGCTTCCTATGGCTACACCTTC
TRBV12-3/TRBV12-4	-	many	TRBJ1-1	CASKVSWGTEAFF	TGTGCCAGCAAAGTCTCTTGGGGGACTGAAGCTTTCTTT
TRBV27	-	many	TRBJ2-2	CASSPRFASDTGELFF	TGTGCCAGCAGTCCAAGGTTTGCTTCCGACACCGGGGAGCTGTTTTTT
TRBV20-1	-	many	TRBJ2-1	CSAGGDSYNEQFF	TGCAGTGCCGGTGGGGACTCCTACAATGAGCAGTTCTTC
TRBV6-1	TRBD2	many	TRBJ2-2	CASDLAGGDTGELFF	TGTGCCAGCGATCTAGCGGGAGGCGACACCGGGGAGCTGTTTTTT
TRBV7-9	TRBD2	many	TRBJ2-1	CASFTSGTNEQFF	TGTGCCAGCTTCACTAGCGGGACCAATGAGCAGTTCTTC
TRBV12-3/TRBV12-4	-	many	TRBJ1-2	CASSLHSLTSNYGYTF	TGTGCCAGCAGTTTACACAGCCTAACTTCTAACTATGGCTACACCTTC
TRBV18	TRBD1	many	TRBJ2-5	CASSPPTGNQETQYF	TGTGCCAGCTCACCACCGACAGGGAACCAAGAGACCCAGTACTTC
TRBV19	TRBD1	many	TRBJ1-4	CATSTRDSSWEKLFF	TGTGCCACCTCAACTCGGGACAGTAGCTGGGAAAAACTGTTTTTT
TRBV20-1	TRBD1	many	TRBJ1-6	CSARDGGQGNSPLHF	TGCAGTGCTAGAGATGGGGGACAGGGCAACTCACCCCTCCACTTT
TRBV12-3/TRBV12-4	-	many	TRBJ1-2	CASSLDYGYTF	TGTGCCAGCAGTTTGGACTATGGCTACACCTTC
TRBV24-1	-	many	TRBJ1-4	CATSDGSATNEKLFF	TGTGCCACCAGTGATGGGTCAGCAACTAATGAAAAACTGTTTTTT
TRBV2	-	many	TRBJ1-1	CASSPRAETEAFF	TGTGCCAGCAGTCCCAGGGCGGAGACTGAAGCTTTCTTT
TRBV4-2	TRBD2	many	TRBJ2-3	CASSQLRTSGTDTQYF	TGTGCCAGCAGCCAACTGAGGACTAGCGGCACAGATACGCAGTATTTT